This TCR beta chain was identified in a study of blood T cell repertoires in COVID-19. The overall study: Sites in the United States, Italy and Spain provided acute and convalescent COVID-19 samples. PBMCs, B-cell-depleted T cells, or T cells were the source of the cDNA or gDNA that made up the material.

Germline loops: CDR1 ENHRY, CDR2 SYGVKD. CDR3 size: 16 residues. With 3 bases clipped from V and 7 bases from J, the junction kept 7 bases outside the gene matches. Study processing details: Estimated nucleated cell counts came from reference gene primer amplification. Some clones are missing from TCRdb's copy, which holds only in-frame ones; the method was immunoSEQ multiplex PCR. V, J and clone size are taken as reported in that table, and D and trimming were inferred from the DNA itself. The sample includes about 140,000 clones, 75% to 85% seen only once; the top ten take 3% to 4.5%. The chain is built from TRBV10-3 and TRBJ2-7, with 15 bases aligning to TRBD2. This clonotype was obtained from a man aged 65-85 years who had recovered from COVID-19. Sequencing was performed on peripheral blood. The CDR3 DNA is TGTGCCATCAGTGAAGCTGGACTAGCGGGAGGGCAGGAGCAGTACTTC. The encoded protein is CAISEAGLAGGQEQYF.